This T cell receptor (beta chain) derives from a study of blood T cell repertoires in COVID-19 (dated by TCRdb to about 2020). In terms of the full investigation: The collaborator samples originated in the United States, Italy and Spain and spanned the acute and convalescent phases of COVID-19. The prospective study material was composed of cDNA or gDNA derived from T cells, B-cell-depleted T cells, or PBMCs. Deeply sampled blood TCRbeta repertoires from subjects exposed to, actively infected with, or recovered from COVID-19 were included in the dataset. A freely available public database, intended as a resource for researchers studying the immune response to SARS-CoV-2, is where the repertoires were released. Samples were obtained from the ongoing ImmuneRACE study (first 160 participants) and from about 1,300 subjects provided by 6 global collaborators. Nearly every sample came with metadata listing a de-identified subject ID, COVID-19 status, age in years and sex. Where available, HLA class I and class II types were obtained from metadata supplied by the sample provider rather than from assay-based typing. Broader findings and caveats from the paper: The amount of clinical and demographic metadata varied by source and participant and was provided uncurated.

TCRbeta CDR3 regions were amplified from genomic DNA by means of the immunoSEQ Assay, a bias-controlled multiplex PCR. Concerning the study's data processing: Within the assay, amplification of reference gene primers was used to estimate how many nucleated cells each sample contained. To quantify the absolute abundance of each unique TCRbeta CDR3 rearrangement, sequence reads were collapsed and filtered. Productive Simpson clonality was computed per sample as the square root of Simpson's diversity index over productive rearrangements. TCRdb retrieved this table from immuneACCESS and kept in-frame rearrangements only. Not all clones are present; in checked studies, unresolved V genes account for under half, and no reason is known for the remainder. V, J and clone size were drawn from that table, and D and trimming were deduced from the DNA. Within this sample are nearly 40,000 clones, with around 84% of them counted one time only. The top ten clones comprise around 15% of the sample.

As concerns this clone: No antigen is known for it. No base quality values were provided; no much bigger clone lies one nucleotide off.

A distance of 10 bases separates the germline ends of V and J, which lose 4 bases and 0 bases respectively. The CDR3 has 14 amino acids, counting the end cysteine and phenylalanine. Solely the CDR3 DNA is kept, with 42 bases framed from the first base. Sequences SGHDT (CDR1) and YYEEEE (CDR2) are obtained from the germline V gene. Collaborating institutions collected whole blood in K2EDTA tubes following their own protocols. For TCRbeta analysis, collaborator samples were shipped as frozen whole blood, as isolated PBMCs, or as DNA extracted from either sample type. Sequencing was done on a sample of peripheral blood. In this chain, TRBV5-6 is recombined with TRBJ2-5; the D region possibly corresponds to TRBD1 (5 bases align). The sequence came from a man in his forties or fifties with active or convalescent COVID-19. The DNA reads TGTGCCAGCAGCATCGGACAAGACCAAGAGACCCAGTACTTC. It codes for CASSIGQDQETQYF.